This T cell receptor (beta chain) was sequenced during a study of blood T cell repertoires in COVID-19. Across the whole study: The origin of the acute and convalescent COVID-19 samples was the United States, Italy and Spain.

Assay: immunoSEQ multiplex PCR; the TCRdb copy retains only in-frame clones and omits some. The repertoire holds over 350,000 clones, with 87% as singletons. This study enrolled people aged about 18 to 100 from about two dozen US geographic areas. Cohorts were based on clinical histories the participants reported. Looked up from germline, CDR1 is LGHNA and CDR2 is YSLEER. The CDR3 totals 19 residues. The ends lost 4 bases at V and 2 bases at J; junction bases unmatched: 13. The source is a woman aged 18-29 years with acute COVID-19. Input material: PBMCs or T cells enriched from blood (not recorded which). The rearrangement joins TRBV4-3 to TRBJ2-6; 8 nucleotides agree with TRBD2. The CDR3 region has the DNA TGCGCCAGCAGCCTAAATCGCGGGGGGCAAATGGCTGGGGCCAACGTCCTGACTTTC. This codes for CASSLNRGGQMAGANVLTF.